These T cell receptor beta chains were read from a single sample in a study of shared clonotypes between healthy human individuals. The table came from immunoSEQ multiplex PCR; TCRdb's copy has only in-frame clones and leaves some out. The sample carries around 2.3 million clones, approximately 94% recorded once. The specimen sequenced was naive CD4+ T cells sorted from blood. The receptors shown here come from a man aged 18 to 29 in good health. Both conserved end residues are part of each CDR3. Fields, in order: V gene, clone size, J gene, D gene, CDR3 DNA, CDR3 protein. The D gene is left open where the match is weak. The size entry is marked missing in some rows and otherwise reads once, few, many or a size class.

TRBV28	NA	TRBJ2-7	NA	TGTGCCAGCAGTTCCCCCCACAGGGACGAGCAGTACTTC	CASSSPHRDEQYF
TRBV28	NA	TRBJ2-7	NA	TGTGCCAGCAGGAGACAGGAAGGGGCCTACGAGCAGTACTTC	CASRRQEGAYEQYF
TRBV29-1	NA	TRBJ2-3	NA	TGCAGCGCCACCGGGCTGGGCGGGACAGATACGCAGTATTTT	CSATGLGGTDTQYF
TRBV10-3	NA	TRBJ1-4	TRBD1	TGTGCCAGCAACAGGGGGGAGAACGAAAAACTGTTTTTT	CASNRGENEKLFF
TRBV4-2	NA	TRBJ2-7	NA	TGTGCCAGCAGCCAAGTCCTTCCCGGTTTTGGCGAGCAGTACTTC	CASSQVLPGFGEQYF
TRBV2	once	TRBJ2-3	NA	TGTGCCAGCAGTGAATGGGGAGGAGGCACAGATACGCAGTATTTT	CASSEWGGGTDTQYF
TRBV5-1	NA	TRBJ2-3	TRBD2	TGCGCCAGCACCTCTTTGCGGGGGGGAACAGATACGCAGTATTTT	CASTSLRGGTDTQYF
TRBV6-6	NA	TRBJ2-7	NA	TGTGCCAGCAGTTCCAGGCCGGCCAGGGTTTCCTACGAGCAGTACTTC	CASSSRPARVSYEQYF
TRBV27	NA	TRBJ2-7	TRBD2	TGTGCCAGCAGGGTCCTAGCGGGGGACGAGCAGTACTTC	CASRVLAGDEQYF
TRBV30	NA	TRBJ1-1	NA	TGTGCCTGGAGTGCGGGCGGTGAAGCTTTCTTT	CAWSAGGEAFF
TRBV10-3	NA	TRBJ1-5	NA	TGTGCCATCTGGGACTTGAATCAGCCCCAGCATTTT	CAIWDLNQPQHF
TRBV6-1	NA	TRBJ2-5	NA	TGTGCCAGCACTTGGGGCCAAGAGACCCAGTACTTC	CASTWGQETQYF
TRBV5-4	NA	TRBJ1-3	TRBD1	TGTGCCAGCAGCTTGGGACAGGGGACTGGAAACACCATATATTTT	CASSLGQGTGNTIYF
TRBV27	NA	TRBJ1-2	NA	TGTGCCAGCAGTTTTAACAGGGACTCAGGCTATGGCTACACCTTC	CASSFNRDSGYGYTF
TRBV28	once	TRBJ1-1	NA	TGTGCCAGCAGTTGGGAGGGGACCAACACTGAAGCTTTCTTT	CASSWEGTNTEAFF
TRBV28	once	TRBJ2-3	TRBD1	TGTGCCAGCAACCCACCGGGACAGGGAACAGATACGCAGTATTTT	CASNPPGQGTDTQYF
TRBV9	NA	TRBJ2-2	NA	TGTGCCAGCAGCGTAGACGAGGGACCCTACCGGGAGCTGTTTTTT	CASSVDEGPYRELFF
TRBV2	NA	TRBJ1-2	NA	TGTGCCAGCAGTGCACAGGGAGAGGTCTATGGCTACACCTTC	CASSAQGEVYGYTF
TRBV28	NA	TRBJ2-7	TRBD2	TGTGCCAGCAGTTCGGGACTACCCTACGAGCAGTACTTC	CASSSGLPYEQYF
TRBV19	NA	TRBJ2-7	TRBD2	TGTGCCAGTAGTATGTCGGCTAGCGGGAGCTCCTACGAGCAGTACTTC	CASSMSASGSSYEQYF
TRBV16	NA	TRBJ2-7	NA	TGTGCCAGCAGCCCGACAGTCTACGAGCAGTACTTC	CASSPTVYEQYF
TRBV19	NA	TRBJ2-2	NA	TGTGCCAGTACAAAGACGAGCACCGGGGAGCTGTTTTTT	CASTKTSTGELFF
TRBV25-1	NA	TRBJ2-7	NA	TGTGCCAGCAGTGAACCGGGGGATTACGAGCAGTACTTC	CASSEPGDYEQYF
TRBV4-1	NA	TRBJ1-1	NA	TGCGCCAGCAGCCTAAGTTCCTTATCGAACACTGAAGCTTTCTTT	CASSLSSLSNTEAFF
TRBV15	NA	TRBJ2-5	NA	TGTGCCACCAGCAGAGTGAGCCGGGCTGGGCAAGAGACCCAGTACTTC	CATSRVSRAGQETQYF
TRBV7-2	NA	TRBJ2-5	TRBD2	TGTGCCAGCAGCTCCGGACTAGCGGGAGGCCAAGAGACCCAGTACTTC	CASSSGLAGGQETQYF
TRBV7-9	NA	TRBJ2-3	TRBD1	TGTGCCAGCACCACTCTCCCGGGACAGGGTACAGATACGCAGTATTTT	CASTTLPGQGTDTQYF
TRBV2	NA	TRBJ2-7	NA	TGTGCCAGCAGTGTTGGTAGGGTTTACTACGAGCAGTACTTC	CASSVGRVYYEQYF
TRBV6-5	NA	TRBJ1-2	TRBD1	TGTGCCAGCAGGCGAGGACAGGGGAGAAACTATGGCTACACCTTC	CASRRGQGRNYGYTF
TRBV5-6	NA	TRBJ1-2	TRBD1	TGTGCCAGCAGCTTGGGACAGGGACTAGTCTATGGCTACACCTTC	CASSLGQGLVYGYTF
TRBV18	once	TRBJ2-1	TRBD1	TGTGCCAGCTCACCTAAGACAGGGGCCAATGAGCAGTTCTTC	CASSPKTGANEQFF
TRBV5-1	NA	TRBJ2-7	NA	TGCGCCAGCAGCTTGGAAAGCGGCCCCTACGAGCAGTACTTC	CASSLESGPYEQYF
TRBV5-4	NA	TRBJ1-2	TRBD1	TGTGCCAGCAGCCCCGGGGAGGGGGCAAGCTATGGCTACACCTTC	CASSPGEGASYGYTF
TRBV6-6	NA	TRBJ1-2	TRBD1	TGTGCCAGCAGTGCCGGGACAGGGTATAACTATGGCTACACCTTC	CASSAGTGYNYGYTF
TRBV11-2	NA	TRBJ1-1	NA	TGTGCCAGCAGCTTAGACGCTAACACTGAAGCTTTCTTT	CASSLDANTEAFF
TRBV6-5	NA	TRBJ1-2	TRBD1	TGTGCCAGCAGACCGGACAGGGGTATCATATATGGCTACACCTTC	CASRPDRGIIYGYTF
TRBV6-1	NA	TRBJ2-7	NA	TGTGCCAGCAAAACAGGGCCCTACGAGCAGTACTTC	CASKTGPYEQYF
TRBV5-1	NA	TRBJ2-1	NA	TGCGCCAGCAGCTTGGATCTTCACAGCAACAATGAGCAGTTCTTC	CASSLDLHSNNEQFF
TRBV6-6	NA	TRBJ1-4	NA	TGTGCCAGCAAACCGGGAGCAACTAATGAAAAACTGTTTTTT	CASKPGATNEKLFF
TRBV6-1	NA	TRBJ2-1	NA	TGTGCCAGCAAACTGGACCCGTTGAATGAGCAGTTCTTC	CASKLDPLNEQFF
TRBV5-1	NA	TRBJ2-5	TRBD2	TGCGCCAGCAGCTCCGGGAGGGGTCAAGAGACCCAGTACTTC	CASSSGRGQETQYF
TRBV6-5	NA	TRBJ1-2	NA	TGTGCCAGCAGTGACCGGGCCCCGGGGGGCGGCTACACCTTC	CASSDRAPGGGYTF
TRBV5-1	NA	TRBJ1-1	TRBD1	TGCGCCAGCAGCTCGGGGACAGGGGCGAACACTGAAGCTTTCTTT	CASSSGTGANTEAFF
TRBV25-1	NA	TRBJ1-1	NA	TGTGCCAGCAAATTTAGCGGTCCGAACACTGAAGCTTTCTTT	CASKFSGPNTEAFF
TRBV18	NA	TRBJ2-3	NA	TGTGCCAGCTCCCCAGAGAGGTTTAGCACAGATACGCAGTATTTT	CASSPERFSTDTQYF
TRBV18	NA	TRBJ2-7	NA	TGTGCCAGCTCACCCGGACAGTCCTACGAGCAGTACTTC	CASSPGQSYEQYF
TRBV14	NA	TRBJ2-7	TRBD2	TGTGCCAGCAGCCAAGTAAGGCTAGCGGGGGTCGAGCAGTACTTC	CASSQVRLAGVEQYF
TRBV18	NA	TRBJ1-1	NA	TGTGCCAGCTCACCCTCCACAGGGAACACTGAAGCTTTCTTT	CASSPSTGNTEAFF